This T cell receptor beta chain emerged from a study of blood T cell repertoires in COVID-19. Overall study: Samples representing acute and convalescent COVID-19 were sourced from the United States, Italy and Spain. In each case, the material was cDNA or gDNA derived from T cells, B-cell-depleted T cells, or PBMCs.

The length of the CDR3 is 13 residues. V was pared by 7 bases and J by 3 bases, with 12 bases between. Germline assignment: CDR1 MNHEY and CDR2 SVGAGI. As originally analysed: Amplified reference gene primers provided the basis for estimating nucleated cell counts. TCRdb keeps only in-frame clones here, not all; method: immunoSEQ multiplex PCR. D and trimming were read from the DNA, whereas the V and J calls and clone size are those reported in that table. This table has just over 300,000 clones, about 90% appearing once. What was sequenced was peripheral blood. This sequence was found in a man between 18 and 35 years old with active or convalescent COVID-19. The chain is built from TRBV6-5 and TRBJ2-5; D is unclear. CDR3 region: CASTYGSKETQYF. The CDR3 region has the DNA TGTGCCAGCACCTACGGGTCCAAAGAGACCCAGTACTTC.